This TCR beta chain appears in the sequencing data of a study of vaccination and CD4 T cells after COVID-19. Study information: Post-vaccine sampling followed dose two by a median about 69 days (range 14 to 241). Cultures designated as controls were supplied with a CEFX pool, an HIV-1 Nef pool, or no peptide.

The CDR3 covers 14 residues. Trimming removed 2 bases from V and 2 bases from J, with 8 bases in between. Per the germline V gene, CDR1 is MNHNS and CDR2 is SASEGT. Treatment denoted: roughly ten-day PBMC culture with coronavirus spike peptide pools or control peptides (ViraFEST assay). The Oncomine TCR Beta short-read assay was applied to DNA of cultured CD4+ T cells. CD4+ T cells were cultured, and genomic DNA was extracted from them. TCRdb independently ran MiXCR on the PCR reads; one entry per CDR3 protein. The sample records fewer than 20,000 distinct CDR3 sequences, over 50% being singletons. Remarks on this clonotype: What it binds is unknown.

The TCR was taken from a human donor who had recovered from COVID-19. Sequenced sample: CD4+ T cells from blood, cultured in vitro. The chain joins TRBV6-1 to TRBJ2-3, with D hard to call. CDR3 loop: CASSELASTDTQYF. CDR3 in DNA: TGTGCCAGCAGTGAATTGGCCTCCACAGATACGCAGTATTTT.